One sample yielded the 20 T cell receptor beta chains listed below, sequenced in a study of OX40 agonist ivuxolimab in advanced cancers. Repertoires were generated with immunoSEQ multiplex PCR, while TCRdb's copy carries only in-frame clones and drops some. The profile shows around 40,000 clones, approximately 86% of them singletons. The input for sequencing was CD4+ or CD8+ T cells sorted from blood, taken in a trial of the OX40 agonist ivuxolimab. The receptors were gathered from an adult with an advanced solid tumor such as melanoma, head and neck, liver or kidney cancer.

The chain uses TRBV6-6 and TRBJ1-2, with no clear D. The V and J ends lost 2 bases and 2 bases respectively, with 9 bases between them. Germline V lookup: CDR1 MNHNY, CDR2 SVGAGI (reference sequence). The CDR3 extends over 14 amino acids. The CDR3 region is CASSYPDKNYGYTF. The DNA of the CDR3 is TGTGCCAGCAGTTACCCAGACAAGAACTATGGCTACACCTTC.

This sequence joins TRBV29-1 and TRBJ2-7; the match to TRBD1 covers 10 bases. The germline V gene has CDR1 SQVTM and CDR2 ANQGSEA. V lost 5 bases and J lost 4; bases outside the gene matches: 11. The CDR3 totals 15 residues. As DNA, the CDR3 is TGCAGCGTTTTAAAACCGGGACAGGGGAGATACGAGCAGTACTTC. Encoded protein: CSVLKPGQGRYEQYF.

This sequence joins TRBV14 and TRBJ2-5, with TRBD1 matching 9 bases. The tail of the sequence fits TRBJ2-7 better, so the J call may be wrong. The CDR3 has 16 residues. Germline loops: CDR1 SGHDN, CDR2 FVKESK. CDR3 sequence reads: CASSQDGTGRSYEQYF. The CDR3 DNA sequence: TGTGCCAGCAGCCAAGACGGGACAGGGCGGTCCTACGAGCAGTACTTC.

The genes are TRBV5-6 and TRBJ2-3; 10 bases are shared with TRBD2. The CDR3 consists of 16 residues. V was clipped by 2 bases and J by 2 bases; unmatched bases: 5. Germline loops: CDR1 SGHDT, CDR2 YYEEEE. The CDR3 sequence is CASSLGLAANTDTQYF. Here the CDR3 DNA reads TGTGCCAGCAGCTTAGGACTAGCGGCCAACACAGATACGCAGTATTTT.

The chain carries TRBV15 and TRBJ2-1, with 9 bases lining up with TRBD1. This CDR3 is 14 amino acids long. Trimming removed 6 bases from V and 7 bases from J; junction bases left unmatched: 7. Germline lookup yields CDR1 LNHNV and CDR2 YYDKDF (reference sequence). CDR3 region: CATRAGQGPNEQFF. The CDR3 coding sequence is TGTGCCACCAGAGCGGGACAGGGACCTAATGAGCAGTTCTTC.

The CDR3 loop is CASSPEGLYYGYTF. The CDR3 nucleotides read TGTGCCAGTAGTCCCGAGGGCCTTTACTATGGCTACACCTTC. V usage is TRBV19 and J usage is TRBJ1-2; D uncertain. V lost 5 bases and J 3 bases, leaving 13 bases between the germline ends. The CDR3 covers 14 residues. Per the germline V gene, CDR1 is LNHDA and CDR2 is SQIVND (reference sequence).

The chain combines TRBV30 with TRBJ2-4; 9 bases match TRBD1. The trim removed 2 bases at V and 0 bases at J, leaving 17 bases unmatched. The CDR3 has 20 residues. Germline CDR1 GTSNPN, CDR2 SVGIG (reference sequence). The DNA for the CDR3 is TGTGCCTGGAGTAGGGACAGGGCAACATCGTATTCCCTAGCCAAAAACATTCAGTACTTC. It is translated as CAWSRDRATSYSLAKNIQYF.

This clone was counted between two and nine times. This chain uses TRBV11-3 with TRBJ2-7, with 8 bases that match TRBD1. V shed 5 bases and J 7 bases; nucleotides not matched to a gene: 7. Germline V CDR1 and CDR2: SGHNT, YENEEA. This CDR3 spans 13 amino acids. The CDR3 loop reads CASSADRGREQYF. CDR3 in DNA: TGTGCCAGCAGCGCTGACAGGGGTCGGGAGCAGTACTTC.

By share, this clone ranks as large. J is TRBJ1-1 and V is TRBV29-1, with D unclear. CDR3 length: 13 amino acids. V lost 7 bases, J lost 0 bases, and 12 bases lay in between. The germline gives CDR1 SQVTM, CDR2 ANQGSEA. This chain's CDR3 is CSGPRTLNTEAFF. CDR3 DNA sequence: TGCAGCGGCCCCAGGACCTTGAACACTGAAGCTTTCTTT.

V and J are TRBV16 and TRBJ1-5, with D hard to call. Trimming shortened V by 5 bases and J by 6 bases, and 11 bases separated the two germline ends. Looked up from germline, CDR1 is KGHSY and CDR2 is FQNENV. The CDR3 has 13 amino acids. Here the CDR3 DNA reads TGTGCCAGCAGCTCAAGGGCCCTTCAGCCCCAGCATTTT. Its translation: CASSSRALQPQHF.

The chain is built from TRBV27 and TRBJ1-3, with D perhaps TRBD1 (5 bases). Germline lookup yields CDR1 MNHEY and CDR2 SMNVEV (reference sequence). This CDR3 has 15 amino acids. Between the trimmed V and J ends, which lost 6 bases and 0 bases, there was a span of 12 bases. The CDR3 coding sequence is TGTGCCAGCAGGCCCCGCGGGGCCTCTGGAAACACCATATATTTT. Residues: CASRPRGASGNTIYF.

In this sample, this clone turned up a few times. The chain links TRBV5-4 to TRBJ2-1; D not certain. V lost 1 base to trimming and J lost 5 bases, with 13 bases between them. CDR3 length: 15 residues. Per germline, CDR1 SGHNT and CDR2 YYREEE (reference sequence). The CDR3 loop reads CASSLSQRRHNEQFF. As DNA, the CDR3 is TGTGCCAGCAGCTTGTCTCAACGGCGACACAATGAGCAGTTCTTC.

This clone has only one observation. CDR3 in amino acids: CASSIGTGGAQPQHF. The CDR3 DNA sequence: TGTGCCAGTAGTATAGGGACAGGGGGCGCCCAGCCCCAGCATTTT. The chain employs TRBV19 and TRBJ1-5, with 11 bases that match TRBD1. The CDR3 spans 15 residues. The germline gives CDR1 LNHDA, CDR2 SQIVND (reference sequence). V lost 1 base, J lost 7 bases, and 3 bases stayed unmatched.

V and J are TRBV5-4 and TRBJ2-1; D gene uncertain. The CDR3 loop spans 14 amino acids. CDR1 SGHNT and CDR2 YYREEE come from the germline V gene (reference sequence). V was trimmed by 0 bases and J by 8 bases, leaving 12 bases between them. CDR3 region: CASSLAVPRDEQFF. The CDR3 bases are TGTGCCAGCAGCTTGGCCGTCCCCCGAGATGAGCAGTTCTTC.

This clone appeared once. The CDR3: CASSPRPTSTDTQYF. The CDR3 DNA is TGTGCCAGCAGCCCCCGACCGACTAGCACAGATACGCAGTATTTT. V is TRBV5-6 and J is TRBJ2-3, with D uncertain. The germline V and J ends were trimmed by 4 bases and 0 bases, with 12 bases remaining between them. CDR3 size: 15 residues. CDR1 is SGHDT and CDR2 is YYEEEE in the germline V gene.

This clone was counted between two and nine times. The chain is built from TRBV30 and TRBJ1-5; TRBD1 matches at 8 bases. Germline loops: CDR1 GTSNPN, CDR2 SVGIG (reference sequence). With V trimmed by 5 bases and J by 6 bases, 9 bases remained unmatched. The CDR3 has 14 amino acids. In DNA, the CDR3 is TGTGCCTGGGACGACAGGGGAGGGCGTCAGCCCCAGCATTTT. It translates to CAWDDRGGRQPQHF.

The chain links TRBV7-3 to TRBJ2-1; TRBD2 is a possible D gene (6 bases). This CDR3 region has 14 residues. The germline V and J ends were trimmed by 2 bases and 9 bases, with 14 bases remaining between them. Germline V lookup: CDR1 SGHTA, CDR2 FQGTGA. CDR3 sequence reads: CASSLLGGGSEQFF. The CDR3 nucleotides read TGTGCCAGCAGCTTATTGGGGGGAGGAAGTGAGCAGTTCTTC.

The chain carries TRBV5-1 and TRBJ2-5; D is unclear. This CDR3 is 13 amino acids long. Trimming removed 2 bases at V and 4 bases at J, with 9 bases between. Germline V CDR1 and CDR2: SGHRS, YFSETQ. CDR3 amino acids: CASSFVGGETQYF. CDR3 DNA: TGCGCCAGCAGCTTTGTAGGCGGAGAGACCCAGTACTTC.

This clone was found once. J is TRBJ2-7 and V is TRBV5-8; TRBD1 agrees at 9 bases. Germline lookup yields CDR1 SGHTS and CDR2 YDEGEE. The CDR3 totals 15 residues. The trim removed 5 bases at V and 4 bases at J, leaving 10 bases unmatched. For the CDR3, the DNA is TGTGCCAGCAGGCGACAGGGGGATATAGCTTACGAGCAGTACTTC. The encoded protein is CASRRQGDIAYEQYF.

This chain connects TRBV7-9 to TRBJ1-3; TRBD1 is a possible D gene (6 bases). Per germline, CDR1 SEHNR and CDR2 FQNEAQ (reference sequence). CDR3 length: 14 residues. Trimming shortened V by 5 bases and J by 4 bases, and 12 bases separated the two germline ends. The CDR3 sequence: CASSHGGGGNTIYF. The DNA of the CDR3 is TGTGCCAGCAGCCACGGGGGCGGAGGAAACACCATATATTTT.